The 29 T cell receptor beta chains below come from one sample, sequenced in a study of vaccination and CD4 T cells after COVID-19. For these receptors, no antigen is known. Cultured CD4+ T-cell DNA underwent Oncomine TCR Beta short-read sequencing. TCRdb re-called the PCR reads through MiXCR, storing one row per CDR3 protein. The table shows 6,500 to 7,500 distinct CDR3 sequences, with over 20% occurring only once. As to treatment: approximately 10-day PBMC culture with coronavirus spike peptide pools or control peptides (ViraFEST assay). Those CD4+ T cells from the unexposed donor predate the COVID-19 pandemic (2011-2018). Input material: CD4+ T cells from blood, cultured in vitro. The receptors were gathered from a human donor in good health.

Only a few counts were recorded for this clonotype. This chain's CDR3 is CSAPGAHSSSYNEQFF. For the CDR3, the DNA is TGCAGTGCTCCCGGGGCTCATAGCAGTTCCTACAATGAGCAGTTCTTC. This chain joins TRBV20-1 and TRBJ2-1; D might be TRBD1 or TRBD2, each matching 5 bases. Germline CDR1 is DFQATT and CDR2 is SNEGSKA (reference sequence). Trimming shortened V by 5 bases and J by 1 base, and 18 bases separated the two germline ends. There are 16 residues in the CDR3.

The table lists this clonotype with a few counts. The chain links TRBV6-1 to TRBJ2-5, with D unresolved. V lost 6 bases and J 4 bases, leaving 18 bases between the germline ends. Germline V lookup: CDR1 MNHNS, CDR2 SASEGT. CDR3 size: 15 residues. The CDR3 region has the DNA TGTGCCAGCAGCTCCGGGTCCGCCAATGGAGAGACCCAGTACTTC. The encoded protein is CASSSGSANGETQYF.

This chain links TRBV3-1 with TRBJ2-5; no clear D. The V end lost 3 bases, the J end lost 5 bases, and 10 bases lay between the germline ends. CDR1 and CDR2 (germline): LGHDT, YNNKEL (reference sequence). This CDR3 spans 13 amino acids. DNA for the CDR3: TGTGCCAGCAGCCATTCCGGTCCGGAGACCCAGTACTTC. Its protein product is CASSHSGPETQYF.

V usage is TRBV20-1 and J usage is TRBJ2-2; a weak D match, TRBD1 (5 bases). Deletions cut 1 base from V and 6 bases from J, with 18 bases between. CDR3 length: 16 residues. Germline V lookup: CDR1 DFQATT, CDR2 SNEGSKA (reference sequence). The CDR3 protein is CSARVATTEAAGELFF. CDR3 nucleotide sequence: TGCAGTGCTAGAGTCGCCACGACAGAGGCCGCCGGGGAGCTGTTTTTT.

The chain carries TRBV5-6 and TRBJ2-3; D uncertain. The V end was cut by 5 bases, the J end by 4 bases, with 17 bases between. This CDR3 has 15 residues. CDR1 is SGHDT and CDR2 is YYEEEE in the germline V gene. The CDR3 sequence is CASSPEVRVSDTQYF. CDR3 in DNA: TGTGCCAGCAGTCCAGAGGTTAGGGTTTCAGATACGCAGTATTTT.

The chain combines TRBV10-3 with TRBJ1-6; TRBD1 might be the D (5 bases). Germline CDR1 reads ENHRY; CDR2 reads SYGVKD. Trimming cost V 5 bases and J 9 bases, with 14 bases left between them. This CDR3 is 14 amino acids long. The CDR3 is CAISRGEVCSPLHF. In nucleotides, the CDR3 is TGTGCCATCAGTAGGGGAGAGGTGTGTTCACCCCTCCACTTT.

This clonotype was counted between two and nine times. It is unclear where the CDR3 begins or ends on the DNA, so no DNA is shown, and the CDR3 is as TCRdb lists it. The J gene is TRBJ1-1, the V gene TRBV11-2. Germline V lookup: CDR1 SGHAT, CDR2 FQNNGV. With termini counted, the CDR3 has 18 amino acids. CDR3 residues: CASSFQVSPASRISEAFF.

This clonotype was counted only a few times. V is TRBV2 and J is TRBJ1-1; no definite D call. Germline CDR1 reads SNHLY; CDR2 reads FYNNEI. Trimming stripped 2 bases from V and 0 bases from J, with 4 bases between. This CDR3 contains 13 residues. CDR3 sequence: CASSELLNTEAFF. CDR3 in DNA: TGTGCCAGCAGTGAATTGCTGAACACTGAAGCTTTCTTT.

The chain couples TRBV6-1 to TRBJ2-1, with 9 bases identical to TRBD1. This CDR3 comprises 13 residues. Trimming cost V 6 bases and J 7 bases; bases outside gene matches: 4. The germline CDR1 and CDR2 sequences are MNHNS and SASEGT. As DNA, the CDR3 is TGTGCCAGCAGCCAACAGGGGGCTAATGAGCAGTTCTTC. The encoded protein is CASSQQGANEQFF.

V gene TRBV6-5 combines with J gene TRBJ1-1; D gene uncertain. Germline CDR1 is MNHEY and CDR2 is SVGAGI. Trimming cost V 2 bases and J 3 bases, with 7 bases left between them. The CDR3 length is 13 residues. The DNA of the CDR3 is TGTGCCAGCAGTTACGGGAAGGACACTGAAGCTTTCTTT. Translation gives CASSYGKDTEAFF.

The chain links TRBV5-6 to TRBJ1-6; no definite D call. Trimming took off 2 bases at V and 7 bases at J, with 13 bases between the two ends. Germline V gives CDR1 SGHDT, CDR2 YYEEEE. CDR3 size: 15 residues. The CDR3 DNA reads as TGTGCCAGCAGCTTCGGACCAATACCCAATTCACCCCTCCACTTT. Translated: CASSFGPIPNSPLHF.

This clonotype has only a few counts. The chain combines TRBV23-1 with TRBJ1-1; TRBD1 might be the D (6 bases). TRBV23-1 is identified as an open reading frame with a role that is uncertain. Deletions cut 0 bases from V and 1 base from J, with 12 bases between. The CDR3 contains 16 residues. DNA of the CDR3: TGCGCCAGCAGTCAATCGTTGAGGGGGACGAACACTGAAGCTTTCTTT. It is translated as CASSQSLRGTNTEAFF.

This clonotype was counted between two and nine times. The rearrangement joins TRBV6-1 to TRBJ2-3, with 12 bases that match TRBD2. V shed 1 base and J 5 bases; nucleotides not matched to a gene: 4. The CDR3 has 16 residues. The germline CDR1 and CDR2 sequences are MNHNS and SASEGT. CDR3 sequence reads: CASSEGLAGEVDTQYF. The CDR3 DNA reads as TGTGCCAGCAGTGAAGGACTAGCGGGGGAGGTAGATACGCAGTATTTT.

The V call is TRBV19, the J call TRBJ1-5; weak D call: TRBD1 (5 bases). Trimming took 5 bases from V and 4 from J, leaving 9 bases between them. This CDR3 spans 13 amino acids. Germline lookup yields CDR1 LNHDA and CDR2 SQIVND (reference sequence). CDR3 in DNA: TGTGCCAGTAGTTCGACAGAGAATCAGCCCCAGCATTTT. Translated, it gives CASSSTENQPQHF.

This clonotype was picked up a small number of times. The chain joins TRBV6-1 to TRBJ2-2, with D possibly matching TRBD1 (6 bases). The CDR3 extends over 13 amino acids. V lost 7 bases, J lost 5 bases, and 11 bases lay in between. CDR1 and CDR2 (germline): MNHNS, SASEGT. The CDR3 DNA is TGTGCCAGCAACAGGGAGCCTACCGGGGAGCTGTTTTTT. Its translation is CASNREPTGELFF.

DNA of the CDR3: TGTGCCATCAGTGGACAGACCCAGCAGTTCTTC. Protein sequence: CAISGQTQQFF. The V call is TRBV10-3, the J call TRBJ2-1; tentatively, D is TRBD1 (5 bases). Germline CDR1 reads ENHRY; CDR2 reads SYGVKD. The CDR3 is made up of 11 amino acids. V was shortened by 4 bases and J by 11 bases, with 9 bases between the two germline ends.

About this clonotype itself: The junction differs from germline at one of its ends, possibly a read error. This chain connects TRBV7-2 to TRBJ1-2; D uncertain. The germline gives CDR1 SGHTA, CDR2 FQGNSA. There are 14 residues in the CDR3. Here the CDR3 DNA reads TGTGCCAACAGCTTATATGGGGCTAACTATGGCTACACCTTC. Encoded protein: CANSLYGANYGYTF. Filled out from reference TRBV7-2 and TRBJ1-2, the complete variable domain reads GAGVSQSPSNKVTEKGKDVELRCDPISGHTALYWYRQSLGQGLEFLIYFQGNSAPDKSGLPSDRFSAERTGGSVSTLTIQRTQQEDSAVYLCANSLYGANYGYTFGSGTRLTVV.

This sequence joins TRBV7-2 and TRBJ2-7; D not certain. Per the germline V gene, CDR1 is SGHTA and CDR2 is FQGNSA. The CDR3 covers 13 residues. V was clipped by 5 bases and J by 4 bases, with 12 bases between them. The CDR3 loop reads CASSQDGPYEQYF. Here the CDR3 DNA reads TGTGCCAGCAGCCAAGACGGGCCTTACGAGCAGTACTTC.

The genes are TRBV29-1 and TRBJ1-1; tentatively, D is TRBD1 (5 bases). CDR1 is SQVTM, CDR2 ANQGSEA, per germline. Between the trimmed V and J ends, which lost 2 bases and 4 bases, there was a span of 14 bases. This CDR3 is built from 14 residues. The DNA of the CDR3 is TGCAGCGTTGAACATCAGGGAGAAGGCACTGAAGCTTTCTTT. Protein sequence: CSVEHQGEGTEAFF. Full variable domain (outside the CDR3, taken from reference TRBV29-1 and TRBJ1-1): SAVISQKPSRDICQRGTSLTIQCQVDSQVTMMFWYRQQPGQSLTLIATANQGSEATYESGFVIDKFPISRPNLTFSTLTVSNMSPEDSSIYLCSVEHQGEGTEAFFGQGTRLTVV.

This clonotype was seen once. Given a much more abundant clone one base away, this may be a read error. The rearrangement links TRBV27 to TRBJ1-1; D possibly corresponds to TRBD1 (5 bases). Trimming removed 7 bases from V and 0 bases from J, with 18 bases in between. The CDR3 sequence is 16 residues long. Germline CDR1 is MNHEY and CDR2 is SMNVEV (reference sequence). Here the CDR3 DNA reads TGTGCCAGCACACCGGGACGGGGTGACATGAACACTGAAGCTTTCTTT. Protein product: CASTPGRGDMNTEAFF.

This clonotype was seen a few times. The V call is TRBV7-2, the J call TRBJ2-5; TRBD1 might be the D (7 bases). The V end was cut by 1 base, the J end by 0 bases, with 12 bases between. CDR3 length: 16 amino acids. The germline CDR1 and CDR2 sequences are SGHTA and FQGNSA. The CDR3 sequence: CASSLGGTANQETQYF. The DNA for the CDR3 is TGTGCCAGCAGCTTAGGCGGGACAGCAAACCAAGAGACCCAGTACTTC.

The chain employs TRBV6-1 and TRBJ2-2; 9 bases map to TRBD2. The CDR3 spans 16 residues. V dropped 6 bases and J dropped 3; count of bases not matched to a gene: 8. Germline CDR1 is MNHNS and CDR2 is SASEGT. Written as DNA, the CDR3 is TGTGCCAGCAGCCTCGGCGGCGGGGGGGACACCGGGGAGCTGTTTTTT. Encoded protein: CASSLGGGGDTGELFF.

The CDR3 reads CASSVALAGAQWTDTQYF. The CDR3 bases are TGCGCCAGCAGCGTGGCCCTAGCGGGGGCCCAATGGACAGATACGCAGTATTTT. The chain couples TRBV5-1 to TRBJ2-3, with TRBD2 matching 10 bases. Germline CDR1 is SGHRS and CDR2 is YFSETQ. This CDR3 is built from 18 residues. V was clipped by 4 bases and J by 3 bases; unmatched bases: 14.

Only a few counts were recorded for this clonotype. The chain uses TRBV27 and TRBJ2-3, with D tentatively TRBD1 or TRBD2 (5 bases each). Trimming left V 8 bases short and J 9 bases short, with 9 bases between. This CDR3 contains 10 residues. Germline V gene data show CDR1 as MNHEY and CDR2 as SMNVEV (reference sequence). The CDR3 coding sequence is TGTGCCAGCGGGACCAAAACGCAGTATTTT. Residues: CASGTKTQYF.

The CDR3 loop reads CASSLAGGGRTEAFF. The CDR3 DNA reads TGCGCCAGCAGCTTGGCCGGAGGGGGACGCACTGAAGCTTTCTTT. The V gene is TRBV5-1, the J gene TRBJ1-1; tentatively, D is TRBD1 (6 bases). Per the germline V gene, CDR1 is SGHRS and CDR2 is YFSETQ. The ends were cut back, 0 bases at V and 4 bases at J, with 13 bases in the middle. This CDR3 is built from 15 residues.

This clonotype was seen only a few times. The chain uses TRBV20-1 and TRBJ2-7; 8 bases are shared with TRBD1. This CDR3 spans 14 amino acids. Germline V gene data show CDR1 as DFQATT and CDR2 as SNEGSKA (reference sequence). V dropped 3 bases and J dropped 0; count of bases not matched to a gene: 4. DNA for the CDR3: TGCAGTGCTAGTGACAGGGGCTTCTCCTACGAGCAGTACTTC. It yields the protein CSASDRGFSYEQYF.

The chain links TRBV14 to TRBJ1-2; D unresolved. Looked up from germline, CDR1 is SGHDN and CDR2 is FVKESK. Trimming removed 1 base at V and 4 bases at J, with 13 bases between. The CDR3 totals 15 residues. CDR3 nucleotides: TGTGCCAGCAGCCAAGTGACGGGTTGGGGCTATGGCTACACCTTC. This sequence encodes CASSQVTGWGYGYTF.

The rearrangement joins TRBV14 to TRBJ2-4; 9 bases are a match to TRBD1. The germline V gene encodes CDR1 SGHDN and CDR2 FVKESK. The V segment lost 3 bases and the J segment 7 bases; nucleotides outside the gene matches: 1. The CDR3 consists of 13 residues. Here the CDR3 reads CASSQGTGNIQYF. The DNA of the CDR3 is TGTGCCAGCAGCCAGGGGACAGGGAACATTCAGTACTTC. The full variable domain, with the rest looked up from reference TRBV14 and TRBJ2-4, is EAGVTQFPSHSVIEKGQTVTLRCDPISGHDNLYWYRRVMGKEIKFLLHFVKESKQDESGMPNNRFLAERTGGTYSTLKVQPAELEDSGVYFCASSQGTGNIQYFGAGTRLSVL.

About this clonotype itself: This clone may be a read error of a much larger clone one base away. J is TRBJ2-7 and V is TRBV27; tentatively, D is TRBD1 (5 bases). CDR3 length: 15 amino acids. CDR1 and CDR2 (germline): MNHEY, SMNVEV (reference sequence). The germline V and J ends were trimmed by 5 bases and 2 bases, with 16 bases remaining between them. CDR3: CASSHPTALTYEQYF. Written as DNA, the CDR3 is TGTGCCAGCAGTCACCCGACAGCCCTTACCTACGAGCAGTACTTC.